This TCR beta chain emerged from a study of shared clonotypes between healthy human individuals. Per the study methods: ImmunoSEQ junction-only sequences lacked quality scores, so their filtering differed. Method: immunoSEQ multiplex PCR; TCRdb's copy keeps in-frame clones and lacks some. Clone size and V and J calls were adopted from that table, with D and trimming inferred from the DNA. The table has roughly 2 million clones, approximately 95% seen once; the top ten hold 0.1% to 0.15%. The CDR3 runs to 16 residues. V was pared by 3 bases and J by 5 bases, with 7 bases of the junction left unmatched. Germline V gene lookup returns CDR1 GTSNPN and CDR2 SVGIG (reference sequence).

Source material: naive CD4+ T cells sorted from blood. Subset of the sample: CD45RA+ positively selected. This sequence originates from a young man in good health. The rearrangement joins TRBV30 to TRBJ2-1, with 13 positions matching TRBD2. The CDR3: CAWREKGLAGNNEQFF. CDR3 bases: TGTGCCTGGAGAGAGAAGGGACTAGCGGGGAACAATGAGCAGTTCTTC.